This entry lists 31 T cell receptor beta chains sequenced from one sample in a study of T cell changes during pregnancy in multiple sclerosis. Using immunoSEQ multiplex PCR, the repertoire was profiled, and TCRdb retains in-frame clones only, with some absent. This sample has some 70,000 clones, with roughly 90% found just once. Material: CD4+ T cells from peripheral blood mononuclear cells, obtained in the third trimester of pregnancy. The origin of the receptors is a female donor in good health, enrolled as a control in a pregnancy study.

J is TRBJ2-1 and V is TRBV9; 8 nucleotides match TRBD1. The CDR3 has 16 residues. Germline V CDR1 and CDR2: SGDLS, YYNGEE. The ends lost 4 bases at V and 0 bases at J; junction bases unmatched: 6. This CDR3 is CASSLRTGSSYNEQFF. DNA of the CDR3: TGTGCCAGCAGCCTAAGGACAGGGAGCTCCTACAATGAGCAGTTCTTC.

The rearrangement joins TRBV5-1 to TRBJ1-5; a weak D match, TRBD1 (5 bases). V was pared by 1 base and J by 3 bases, with 11 bases between. This CDR3 has 15 residues. Germline values: CDR1 SGHRS, CDR2 YFSETQ. CDR3 protein: CASSLTSGSNQPQHF. CDR3 nucleotide sequence: TGCGCCAGCAGCTTGACTTCAGGGTCCAATCAGCCCCAGCATTTT.

The rearrangement joins TRBV14 to TRBJ2-3, with no clear D. Germline V gene lookup returns CDR1 SGHDN and CDR2 FVKESK. Between the trimmed V and J ends, which lost 3 bases and 0 bases, there was a span of 7 bases. The CDR3 runs 14 residues. CDR3 DNA sequence: TGTGCCAGCAGCCAGAAACAGAGCACAGATACGCAGTATTTT. Encoded protein: CASSQKQSTDTQYF.

This chain links TRBV18 with TRBJ1-2; D may be TRBD1 (6 bases). The CDR3 extends over 13 amino acids. The germline V gene has CDR1 KGHSH and CDR2 LQKENI. Between the trimmed V and J ends, which lost 1 base and 7 bases, there was a span of 10 bases. CDR3 region: CASSPQDRTGYTF. CDR3 sequence (DNA): TGTGCCAGCTCACCACAGGACAGAACTGGCTACACCTTC.

The chain has TRBV5-6 and TRBJ1-3; TRBD1 might be the D (6 bases). Germline-derived CDR1 and CDR2 are SGHDT and YYEEEE. The CDR3 length is 18 residues. The V gene lost 3 bases and the J gene lost 4 bases, with 23 bases spanning the gap. The CDR3 DNA reads as TGTGCCAGCAGCTCCCGACAGGCTTCTATGAGTAAGGGAAACACCATATATTTT. It encodes CASSSRQASMSKGNTIYF.

This sequence joins TRBV9 and TRBJ2-2; 13 bases line up with TRBD2. J gave up 6 bases and V 3 bases, and 11 bases lay outside the gene matches. This CDR3 contains 18 residues. Germline CDR1 SGDLS, CDR2 YYNGEE. The CDR3 region is CASSASLAGGIKAGELFF. DNA of the CDR3: TGTGCCAGCAGCGCATCACTAGCGGGGGGGATCAAGGCCGGGGAGCTGTTTTTT.

The genes are TRBV5-1 and TRBJ1-5; TRBD1 matches at 7 bases. J lost 7 bases, V lost 0 bases, and 10 bases had no gene match. CDR3 length: 16 residues. Germline V CDR1 and CDR2: SGHRS, YFSETQ. CDR3 loop: CASSLGGGGEGQPQHF. CDR3 nucleotides: TGCGCCAGCAGCTTGGGCGGAGGGGGCGAAGGGCAGCCCCAGCATTTT. The full variable domain, with the rest looked up from reference TRBV5-1 and TRBJ1-5, is KAGVTQTPRYLIKTRGQQVTLSCSPISGHRSVSWYQQTPGQGLQFLFEYFSETQRNKGNFPGRFSGRQFSNSRSEMNVSTLELGDSALYLCASSLGGGGEGQPQHFGDGTRLSIL.

CDR3 in DNA: TGTGCCAGCAGCATAACGGGACTTCCTCGGGACACCATATATTTT. Residues: CASSITGLPRDTIYF. The chain carries TRBV7-2 and TRBJ1-3; possible D gene TRBD1, 5 bases. The CDR3 loop spans 15 amino acids. CDR1 and CDR2 (germline): SGHTA, FQGNSA. Trimming removed 5 bases at V and 8 bases at J, with 19 bases between.

The chain carries TRBV5-1 and TRBJ2-7; 12 nucleotides agree with TRBD2. With V trimmed by 1 base and J by 6 bases, 5 bases remained unmatched. The germline gives CDR1 SGHRS, CDR2 YFSETQ. The CDR3 is 15 residues long. The CDR3 protein is CASSLTSSGGGEQYF. CDR3 DNA: TGCGCCAGCAGCTTGACCTCTAGCGGGGGGGGCGAGCAGTACTTC.

J is TRBJ1-6 and V is TRBV19; no firm D call. Germline V gene lookup returns CDR1 LNHDA and CDR2 SQIVND (reference sequence). Between the trimmed V and J ends, which lost 3 bases and 7 bases, there was a span of 16 bases. The CDR3 has 16 residues. Here the CDR3 reads CASSMGARGVNSPLHF. The CDR3 DNA is TGTGCCAGTAGTATGGGAGCCCGCGGTGTAAATTCACCCCTCCACTTT.

The chain couples TRBV4-2 to TRBJ2-1, with 7 bases that match TRBD2. With 4 bases clipped from V and 6 bases from J, the junction kept 15 bases outside the gene matches. CDR1 is LGHNA and CDR2 is YNFKEQ in the germline V gene. This CDR3 region has 17 residues. In DNA, the CDR3 is TGTGCCAGCAGCCTATTCACCGGGAAGCTAGCGGCCAATGAGCAGTTCTTC. Protein sequence: CASSLFTGKLAANEQFF.

CDR3 region: CASSFLQQGGYTF. CDR3 bases: TGTGCCAGCAGTTTCCTTCAACAGGGAGGCTACACCTTC. The V and J genes are TRBV27 and TRBJ1-2; a weak D match, TRBD1 (6 bases). Trimming took off 3 bases at V and 8 bases at J, with 13 bases between the two ends. The germline V gene encodes CDR1 MNHEY and CDR2 SMNVEV (reference sequence). CDR3 length: 13 residues.

The rearrangement links TRBV21-1 to TRBJ1-5; TRBD1 is the table's D call, not checked against the DNA. TRBV21-1 is classified as a pseudogene. CDR3 length: 16 amino acids. In DNA, the CDR3 is TGTGCCAGCAGCAAAGGGCAGGCGTCGGGCAATCAGCCCCAGCATTTT. Protein: CASSKGQASGNQPQHF.

This rearrangement joins TRBV19 to TRBJ2-2; D is unresolved. V was clipped by 6 bases and J by 1 base, with 9 bases between them. Germline assignment: CDR1 LNHDA and CDR2 SQIVND (reference sequence). CDR3 size: 14 residues. The CDR3 sequence: CASRFSGNTGELFF. The CDR3 DNA follows: TGTGCCAGTAGGTTTTCAGGGAACACCGGGGAGCTGTTTTTT.

This chain uses TRBV5-4 with TRBJ2-7; TRBD1 agrees at 7 bases. The V gene's germline CDR1 is SGHNT and CDR2 YYREEE (reference sequence). The J segment lost 2 bases and the V segment lost 3 bases, leaving 11 bases of the junction unmatched. The length of the CDR3 is 16 residues. The CDR3 DNA is TGTGCCAGCAGCTCGGAGCCCGGGACAGCAACCTACGAGCAGTACTTC. This translates into CASSSEPGTATYEQYF.

The chain joins TRBV7-2 to TRBJ1-1; tentative D call: TRBD1 (6 bases). The CDR3 spans 15 residues. The germline V gene encodes CDR1 SGHTA and CDR2 FQGNSA. Trimming removed 2 bases from V and 4 bases from J, with 14 bases in between. The CDR3 nucleotides are TGTGCCAGCAGCTTAAGTCAGGGGAAAGGCACTGAAGCTTTCTTT. Its protein is CASSLSQGKGTEAFF. The full variable domain, with the rest looked up from reference TRBV7-2 and TRBJ1-1, is GAGVSQSPSNKVTEKGKDVELRCDPISGHTALYWYRQSLGQGLEFLIYFQGNSAPDKSGLPSDRFSAERTGGSVSTLTIQRTQQEDSAVYLCASSLSQGKGTEAFFGQGTRLTVV.

This chain's CDR3 is CASAEGGGSYEQYF. The CDR3 DNA is TGTGCCAGCGCCGAGGGGGGGGGTTCCTACGAGCAGTACTTC. V and J are TRBV6-6 and TRBJ2-7; D is perhaps TRBD2 (7 bases). CDR3 length: 14 residues. CDR1 is MNHNY and CDR2 is SVGAGI in the germline V gene (reference sequence). V was clipped by 8 bases and J by 1 base, with 15 bases between them.

V is TRBV9 and J is TRBJ1-5; no clear D. Germline-derived CDR1 and CDR2 are SGDLS and YYNGEE. Deletions cut 0 bases from V and 0 bases from J, with 10 bases between. The CDR3 runs to 16 residues. In nucleotides, the CDR3 is TGTGCCAGCAGCGTAGATCAGGTTTATAGCAATCAGCCCCAGCATTTT. It yields the protein CASSVDQVYSNQPQHF.

This clone was counted only a few times. V and J are TRBV5-1 and TRBJ2-3; TRBD2 agrees at 14 bases. The CDR3 extends over 16 amino acids. Germline-derived CDR1 and CDR2 are SGHRS and YFSETQ. With V trimmed by 0 bases and J by 4 bases, 1 base remained unmatched. CDR3: CASSLVTSGGADTQYF. In DNA form, the CDR3 reads TGCGCCAGCAGCTTGGTGACTAGCGGGGGGGCAGATACGCAGTATTTT. The full variable domain, rest sourced from reference TRBV5-1 and TRBJ2-3, is KAGVTQTPRYLIKTRGQQVTLSCSPISGHRSVSWYQQTPGQGLQFLFEYFSETQRNKGNFPGRFSGRQFSNSRSEMNVSTLELGDSALYLCASSLVTSGGADTQYFGPGTRLTVL.

V and J are TRBV6-1 and TRBJ1-6; 9 nucleotides line up with TRBD1. With 6 bases clipped from V and 6 bases from J, the junction kept 3 bases outside the gene matches. Germline V gives CDR1 MNHNS, CDR2 SASEGT. This CDR3 is 14 amino acids long. The CDR3 loop reads CASRTGGSNSPLHF. The CDR3 bases are TGTGCCAGCAGGACAGGGGGAAGTAATTCACCCCTCCACTTT.

The chain has TRBV18 and TRBJ1-4; 7 positions match TRBD1. From germline, CDR1 is KGHSH and CDR2 LQKENI. V dropped 6 bases and J dropped 7; count of bases not matched to a gene: 11. The CDR3 runs 15 residues. The CDR3 DNA sequence: TGTGCCAGCTCGGTCGCACAGGGGATAGGTGAAAAACTGTTTTTT. Residues: CASSVAQGIGEKLFF.

The rearrangement joins TRBV6-1 to TRBJ1-5; D uncertain. The V and J ends lost 5 bases and 11 bases respectively, with 19 bases between them. CDR1 is MNHNS and CDR2 is SASEGT in the germline V gene. The length of the CDR3 is 14 residues. The CDR3 sequence: CASSPSRPGGSQHF. Written as DNA, the CDR3 is TGTGCCAGCAGTCCCTCGAGACCGGGCGGGTCCCAGCATTTT.

The chain recombines TRBV5-1 with TRBJ1-4; possibly TRBD1 for D (5 bases). The germline V and J ends were trimmed by 4 bases and 2 bases, with 12 bases remaining between them. The CDR3 length is 15 residues. Germline CDR1 is SGHRS and CDR2 is YFSETQ. In DNA form, the CDR3 reads TGCGCCAGCAGCCCCCAGGGAAGCACTAATGAAAAACTGTTTTTT. Translating gives CASSPQGSTNEKLFF. The complete variable domain, with remaining parts taken from reference TRBV5-1 and TRBJ1-4, reads KAGVTQTPRYLIKTRGQQVTLSCSPISGHRSVSWYQQTPGQGLQFLFEYFSETQRNKGNFPGRFSGRQFSNSRSEMNVSTLELGDSALYLCASSPQGSTNEKLFFGSGTQLSVL.

The chain has TRBV5-1 and TRBJ1-6; maybe TRBD1 (5 bases). The CDR3 runs 15 residues. The germline V gene has CDR1 SGHRS and CDR2 YFSETQ. The V gene lost 2 bases and the J gene lost 10 bases, with 16 bases spanning the gap. The CDR3: CASSLTGLGGSPLHF. CDR3 in DNA: TGCGCCAGCAGCTTAACAGGCCTCGGGGGGTCACCCCTCCACTTT.

The V and J genes are TRBV9 and TRBJ1-1; D might be TRBD1 (5 bases). Trimming removed 0 bases at V and 3 bases at J, with 12 bases between. The CDR3 runs 15 residues. Germline values: CDR1 SGDLS, CDR2 YYNGEE. DNA for the CDR3: TGTGCCAGCAGCGTAGATGGGGGGGTGTACACTGAAGCTTTCTTT. It specifies CASSVDGGVYTEAFF.

The rearrangement joins TRBV18 to TRBJ2-3, with TRBD2 matching over 9 bases. V was pared by 4 bases and J by 3 bases, with 8 bases of the junction left unmatched. CDR1 and CDR2 from the germline V gene are KGHSH and LQKENI. CDR3 length: 16 residues. The CDR3 here is CASSLASSGGTDTQYF. CDR3 sequence (DNA): TGTGCCAGCTCACTGGCTTCAAGCGGGGGGACAGATACGCAGTATTTT.

The V and J genes are TRBV2 and TRBJ2-2, with TRBD2 matching 8 bases. The V and J ends lost 5 bases and 3 bases, in that order; junction bases with no gene match: 8. Per the germline V gene, CDR1 is SNHLY and CDR2 is FYNNEI. The CDR3 covers 16 residues. The CDR3, as DNA: TGTGCCAGCAGTTTACCGGGGGGGCCGGACACCGGGGAGCTGTTTTTT. Protein sequence: CASSLPGGPDTGELFF.

This chain connects TRBV7-2 to TRBJ2-1, with 7 bases matching TRBD2. This CDR3 is 13 amino acids long. With V trimmed by 1 base and J by 16 bases, 10 bases remained unmatched. Germline CDR1 is SGHTA and CDR2 is FQGNSA. The CDR3 nucleotides read TGTGCCAGCAGCTTAGAGGGCCGAGAGCGGGAATTCTTC. This codes for CASSLEGREREFF.

This chain connects TRBV11-3 to TRBJ1-5; D is undetermined. The CDR3 sequence is 12 residues long. Trimming pared 1 base from V and 6 bases from J, leaving 4 bases between. Germline loops: CDR1 SGHNT, CDR2 YENEEA. CDR3 nucleotide sequence: TGTGCCAGCAGCTTAGCCGGTCAGCCCCAGCATTTT. It translates to CASSLAGQPQHF.

The genes are TRBV7-8 and TRBJ2-1; 7 bases are shared with TRBD2. With V trimmed by 3 bases and J by 4 bases, 6 bases remained unmatched. In germline, CDR1 is SGHVS, CDR2 FQNEAQ. CDR3 size: 15 residues. CDR3 DNA sequence: TGTGCCAGCAGCTTTGGCGGGGGAATTTACAATGAGCAGTTCTTC. Translation: CASSFGGGIYNEQFF.

This clone turned up a few times. The rearrangement uses TRBV7-2 and TRBJ2-5, with a possible D match to TRBD1 (6 bases). CDR1 is SGHTA and CDR2 is FQGNSA in the germline V gene. The V gene lost 6 bases and the J gene lost 4 bases, with 15 bases spanning the gap. The CDR3 extends over 14 amino acids. The CDR3 here is CASSRPRGSETQYF. The DNA of the CDR3 is TGTGCCAGCAGTCGACCGAGGGGGTCAGAGACCCAGTACTTC.